A selection of T cell receptor beta chains follows, all from one sample in a study of molecular identifiers for immune sequencing clone quantification. TCRdb analysed the PCR reads with MiXCR anew, one entry per CDR3 protein. Of hundreds of thousands of distinct CDR3 sequences listed, 20% to 25% are singletons. Material: naive CD8+ T cells from blood, with Jurkat cell RNA spiked in. The receptors originated from a human donor in good health. Some libraries in this study had Jurkat cell RNA spiked in. CDR3s include the opening cysteine and the closing phenylalanine or tryptophan. A D gene is named only where the DNA matches it firmly. Size tells how often a clone was seen (once, few, many) or the class of an expanded clone, and some rows leave it out.

clone size	V gene	D gene	J gene	CDR3 protein	CDR3 DNA
many	TRBV7-9	.	TRBJ2-1	CASSQNLGFGSYNEQFF	TGTGCCAGCAGCCAAAACTTGGGGTTTGGCTCCTACAATGAGCAGTTCTTC
many	TRBV30	.	TRBJ1-1	CAWSVDTEAFF	TGTGCCTGGAGTGTAGACACTGAAGCTTTCTTT
.	TRBV9	TRBD2	TRBJ2-3	CASNVPLAGGPDTQYF	TGTGCCAGCAACGTGCCACTAGCGGGAGGACCAGATACGCAGTATTTT
many	TRBV7-2	TRBD2	TRBJ2-1	CASSSSAGATNEQFF	TGTGCCAGCAGCTCCTCAGCGGGAGCTACGAATGAGCAGTTCTTC
many	TRBV6-6	.	TRBJ2-1	CASSYGNEQFF	TGTGCCAGCAGTTATGGAAATGAGCAGTTCTTC
many	TRBV10-3	.	TRBJ2-7	CAISVGRDDEQYF	TGTGCCATCAGTGTTGGCAGGGACGACGAGCAGTACTTC
.	TRBV2	.	TRBJ2-5	CASMETVQETQYF	TGTGCCAGCATGGAGACAGTACAAGAGACCCAGTACTTC
few	TRBV19	.	TRBJ2-3	CASNHGDRTTDTQYF	TGTGCCAGTAACCACGGCGACCGGACCACAGATACGCAGTATTTT
few	TRBV4-3	TRBD1	TRBJ1-2	CASSQDAGTGVSYGYTF	TGCGCCAGCAGCCAAGACGCGGGGACAGGGGTCTCCTATGGCTACACCTTC
many	TRBV4-3	.	TRBJ2-6	CASSQWVRAGANVLTF	TGCGCCAGCAGCCAATGGGTGCGAGCTGGGGCCAACGTCCTGACTTTC
few	TRBV28	TRBD2	TRBJ2-3	CASSLRAGGLGTDTQYF	TGTGCCAGCAGTTTGAGGGCGGGAGGCCTTGGCACAGATACGCAGTATTTT
many	TRBV20-1	.	TRBJ1-1	CSVIPGVVAFF	TGCAGTGTTATTCCAGGGGTGGTTGCTTTCTTT
many	TRBV7-9	TRBD2	TRBJ2-5	CASSPPLVAGGTETQYF	TGTGCCAGCAGCCCACCCTTGGTAGCGGGAGGGACTGAGACCCAGTACTTC
few	TRBV7-9	.	TRBJ2-7	CASSPDSWRYEQYF	TGTGCCAGCAGCCCGGACAGCTGGCGCTACGAGCAGTACTTC
many	TRBV5-1	.	TRBJ2-7	CASSLALGEFYEQYF	TGCGCCAGCAGCTTGGCCCTGGGGGAGTTCTACGAGCAGTACTTC
many	TRBV3-1	TRBD1	TRBJ1-2	CASSQGKDRGGYTF	TGTGCCAGCAGCCAAGGCAAGGACAGGGGCGGCTACACCTTC
many	TRBV9	.	TRBJ2-2	CASGGGLESTGELFF	TGTGCCAGCGGGGGGGGGCTAGAGAGCACCGGGGAGCTGTTTTTT
many	TRBV24-1	.	TRBJ2-5	CATSDRPLATRQETQYF	TGTGCCACCAGTGACCGCCCCTTAGCGACTCGACAAGAGACCCAGTACTTC
.	TRBV4-3	.	TRBJ1-2	CASSQDLGLGYGYTF	TGCGCCAGCAGCCAAGATCTGGGCCTTGGATATGGCTACACCTTC
many	TRBV4-1	TRBD2	TRBJ2-5	CASSQEIWAGGEETQYF	TGCGCCAGCAGCCAAGAGATATGGGCGGGGGGGGAAGAGACCCAGTACTTC
many	TRBV9	TRBD1	TRBJ2-2	CASMTGDFAGELFF	TGTGCCAGCATGACAGGGGATTTTGCCGGGGAGCTGTTTTTT
many	TRBV5-1	.	TRBJ2-7	CASSLVSAGRGAAYEQYF	TGCGCCAGCAGCTTGGTGTCTGCCGGTAGAGGGGCAGCCTACGAGCAGTACTTC
many	TRBV15	.	TRBJ1-1	CATSRGGQYLNTEAFF	TGTGCCACCAGCCGCGGAGGTCAGTATTTGAACACTGAAGCTTTCTTT
many	TRBV19	TRBD1	TRBJ1-1	CASSMTGDTEAFF	TGTGCCAGTAGTATGACAGGGGACACTGAAGCTTTCTTT
many	TRBV6-1	.	TRBJ2-7	CASILHGGPYEQYF	TGTGCCAGCATTCTACACGGAGGACCCTACGAGCAGTACTTC
many	TRBV6-2/TRBV6-3	.	TRBJ2-1	CATVPSVYNEQFF	TGTGCCACGGTCCCCAGCGTCTACAATGAGCAGTTCTTC
many	TRBV2	.	TRBJ2-3	CANRQDPSTDTQYF	TGTGCCAACCGACAGGACCCTAGCACAGATACGCAGTATTTT
many	TRBV28	.	TRBJ2-3	CASSFTGHTPTDTQYF	TGTGCCAGCAGTTTTACCGGGCACACCCCCACAGATACGCAGTATTTT
many	TRBV6-2/TRBV6-3	.	TRBJ2-7	CASWGDYPYEQYF	TGTGCCAGCTGGGGCGATTACCCCTACGAGCAGTACTTC
many	TRBV7-2	.	TRBJ2-2	CASTGQGEGLAPIWVTGELFF	TGTGCCAGCACCGGGCAGGGGGAGGGACTCGCCCCCATTTGGGTCACCGGGGAGCTGTTTTTT
.	TRBV27	.	TRBJ2-6	CASSLTYPSGTNVLTF	TGTGCCAGCAGTTTAACGTACCCGTCTGGGACCAACGTCCTGACTTTC
.	TRBV7-6	TRBD1	TRBJ2-5	CASSGGQVVTQCF	TGTGCCAGCAGCGGGGGACAGGTGGTGACCCAGTGCTTC
many	TRBV5-4	.	TRBJ2-3	CASSFGGGLPDTQYF	TGTGCCAGCAGCTTTGGGGGGGGGCTTCCAGATACGCAGTATTTT
many	TRBV6-2/TRBV6-3	.	TRBJ2-1	CASSPGTEQFF	TGTGCCAGCAGCCCGGGGACTGAGCAGTTCTTC
.	TRBV3-1	TRBD1	TRBJ2-1	CASSPGTDQFF	TGTGCCAGCAGCCCTGGGACAGATCAGTTCTTC
many	TRBV9	TRBD1	TRBJ2-3	CASSATTGTGAPDTQYF	TGTGCCAGCAGCGCAACAACCGGGACAGGGGCGCCAGATACGCAGTATTTT
many	TRBV28	TRBD1	TRBJ2-7	CASSVVGTASYEQYF	TGTGCCAGCAGCGTAGTCGGGACAGCCTCCTACGAGCAGTACTTC
many	TRBV7-9	.	TRBJ1-2	CASSLAGDGDGYTF	TGTGCCAGCAGCTTAGCAGGGGACGGGGATGGCTACACCTTC
many	TRBV6-2/TRBV6-3	.	TRBJ2-7	CASSNSPGEQYF	TGTGCCAGCAGTAATTCGCCCGGCGAGCAGTACTTC
many	TRBV29-1	TRBD1	TRBJ1-1	CSVPTGKHTEAFF	TGCAGCGTCCCGACAGGGAAGCACACTGAAGCTTTCTTT
.	TRBV5-1	TRBD2	TRBJ2-7	CASSWTSGGTYEQYF	TGCGCCAGCAGCTGGACTAGCGGGGGAACCTACGAGCAGTACTTC
few	TRBV5-5	.	TRBJ2-7	CASSSTTNSYEQYF	TGTGCCAGCAGCTCGACTACGAATTCCTACGAGCAGTACTTC
many	TRBV5-1	.	TRBJ2-7	CASSTGFNPPTYEQYF	TGCGCCAGCAGCACAGGATTTAATCCCCCCACCTACGAGCAGTACTTC
.	TRBV6-2/TRBV6-3	.	TRBJ2-7	CASNVGPGHEQYF	TGTGCCAGCAACGTAGGACCGGGCCACGAGCAGTACTTC
many	TRBV29-1	TRBD1	TRBJ2-3	CSVSPTGAGTDTQYF	TGCAGCGTGTCCCCGACAGGGGCCGGCACAGATACGCAGTATTTT
many	TRBV4-3	.	TRBJ2-3	CASSQDGAHSYTDTQYF	TGCGCCAGCAGCCAAGATGGAGCACACTCTTACACAGATACGCAGTATTTT
many	TRBV6-2/TRBV6-3	.	TRBJ1-5	CASSYDRFGNQPQHF	TGTGCCAGCAGTTATGACAGGTTCGGCAATCAGCCCCAGCATTTT
many	TRBV6-2/TRBV6-3	.	TRBJ1-5	CASSYVYSNQPQHF	TGTGCCAGCAGTTACGTCTATAGCAATCAGCCCCAGCATTTT
many	TRBV27	.	TRBJ1-1	CASSFGPSTEAFF	TGTGCCAGCAGTTTCGGGCCGTCCACTGAAGCTTTCTTT
.	TRBV3-1	.	TRBJ2-5	CASSRTRGLLDRQTQYF	TGTGCCAGCAGCCGAACGCGAGGATTGCTAGATAGGCAGACCCAGTACTTC
many	TRBV9	.	TRBJ1-1	CASSVPSSMNTEAFF	TGTGCCAGCAGCGTACCCAGTAGCATGAACACTGAAGCTTTCTTT
many	TRBV7-9	.	TRBJ2-2	CASSPSGRSSVTGELFF	TGTGCCAGCAGCCCTTCAGGACGGTCCTCAGTCACCGGGGAGCTGTTTTTT
few	TRBV24-1	TRBD2	TRBJ2-1	CATRAGHLTSGPNEQFF	TGTGCCACGAGGGCGGGGCACCTCACTAGCGGCCCCAATGAGCAGTTCTTC
many	TRBV6-2/TRBV6-3	.	TRBJ1-1	CASTSRGLWTEAFF	TGTGCCAGCACTTCAAGGGGGTTGTGGACTGAAGCTTTCTTT
few	TRBV7-2	.	TRBJ2-7	CASSFGGAGYEQYF	TGTGCCAGCAGCTTTGGGGGCGCGGGATACGAGCAGTACTTC
many	TRBV2	TRBD2	TRBJ2-1	CASTRLAGEAEQFF	TGTGCCAGCACCCGCCTAGCGGGAGAGGCTGAGCAGTTCTTC